The next 11 T cell receptor beta chains were all read from a single sample in a study of T cells in Graves' hyperthyroidism and ophthalmopathy. RNA transcripts yielded amplified TCR beta CDR3 regions. HTBI primers were used for first-round RT-PCR of the TCR CDR3. Via MiXCR, TCRdb re-called the multiplex PCR reads, giving one row per CDR3 protein. Among roughly 300,000 distinct CDR3 sequences listed, around 20% were seen once. What was sequenced was blood. These receptors originate from a woman in her forties or fifties with Graves' hyperthyroidism.

This clonotype was recorded a few times. This sequence joins TRBV4-1 and TRBJ2-7; 10 bases line up with TRBD2. The CDR3 runs 15 residues. Losses at the gene ends were 2 bases for V and 4 bases for J; bases not matched to a gene: 5. CDR1 and CDR2 (germline): MGHRA, YSYEKL. The CDR3 coding sequence is TGCGCCAGCAGCCAACCCGGGACTAGCGTTTACGAGCAGTACTTC. Residues: CASSQPGTSVYEQYF.

This clonotype came up many times. The V call is TRBV14, the J call TRBJ2-1, with a weak D call TRBD2 (6 bases). Germline CDR1 is SGHDN and CDR2 is FVKESK. This CDR3 region has 16 residues. Trimming removed 4 bases from V and 3 bases from J, with 16 bases in between. As DNA, the CDR3 is TGTGCCAGCAGCCCCGGGAGCGGGTTGGGCTACAATGAGCAGTTCTTC. The encoded protein is CASSPGSGLGYNEQFF.

This clonotype has ten or more counts. The J gene is TRBJ2-7, the V gene TRBV20-1; 8 bases match TRBD2. V trimming: 3 bases; J trimming: 3 bases; junction bases outside the gene matches: 7. Per germline, CDR1 DFQATT and CDR2 SNEGSKA (reference sequence). The CDR3 is made up of 14 amino acids. The CDR3 nucleotides are TGCAGTGCTAGGACTTCCGGGGGGGTCTACGAGCAGTACTTC. Its protein is CSARTSGGVYEQYF.

This clonotype was seen ten or more times. V and J are TRBV15 and TRBJ1-1; a possible D gene is TRBD1 (6 bases). Deletions cut 0 bases from V and 4 bases from J, with 12 bases between. CDR3 size: 15 residues. CDR1 LNHNV and CDR2 YYDKDF come from the germline V gene (reference sequence). The CDR3 protein is CATSRDLGGGTEAFF. The CDR3 DNA follows: TGTGCCACCAGCAGAGATCTAGGGGGTGGCACTGAAGCTTTCTTT. Supplemented by reference TRBV15 and TRBJ1-1, the full variable domain reads DAMVIQNPRYQVTQFGKPVTLSCSQTLNHNVMYWYQQKSSQAPKLLFHYYDKDFNNEADTPDNFQSRRPNTSFCFLDIRSPGLGDTAMYLCATSRDLGGGTEAFFGQGTRLTVV.

This clonotype was observed many times. The rearrangement links TRBV28 to TRBJ2-7, with TRBD1 matching 11 bases. Germline CDR1 MDHEN, CDR2 SYDVKM. The CDR3 is made up of 15 amino acids. J gave up 3 bases and V 5 bases, and 6 bases lay outside the gene matches. The CDR3 DNA is TGTGCCAGCAGTCTAGCTGGGACAGGGGGCTACGAGCAGTACTTC. It specifies CASSLAGTGGYEQYF.

Ten or more counts support this clonotype. The V and J genes are TRBV4-2 and TRBJ2-7; perhaps TRBD2 as D (7 bases). Deletions cut 1 base from V and 2 bases from J, with 12 bases between. The CDR3 runs to 15 residues. Germline-derived CDR1 and CDR2 are LGHNA and YNFKEQ. The CDR3 sequence: CASSQAGGQTYEQYF. The CDR3 DNA follows: TGTGCCAGCAGCCAAGCCGGGGGGCAAACCTACGAGCAGTACTTC.

This clonotype appeared a few times. This chain joins TRBV20-1 and TRBJ2-1, with TRBD2 matching 8 bases. Germline CDR1 reads DFQATT; CDR2 reads SNEGSKA (reference sequence). V dropped 7 bases and J dropped 7; count of bases not matched to a gene: 9. CDR3 length: 13 amino acids. The CDR3 is CSGDGGARNEQFF. The CDR3 coding sequence is TGCAGTGGAGACGGGGGGGCAAGGAATGAGCAGTTCTTC.

This clonotype has ten or more counts. The chain uses TRBV5-1 and TRBJ2-7, with 16 bases aligning to TRBD2. The germline V gene has CDR1 SGHRS and CDR2 YFSETQ. The CDR3 extends over 18 amino acids. V dropped 1 base and J dropped 5; count of bases not matched to a gene: 9. This chain's CDR3 is CASSLPGLAGGPVHEQYF. The CDR3 DNA sequence: TGCGCCAGCAGCTTGCCGGGACTAGCGGGAGGGCCCGTCCACGAGCAGTACTTC.

Ten or more counts support this clonotype. This chain connects TRBV5-1 to TRBJ1-2, with unresolved D. CDR3 length equals 13 residues. With 2 bases removed from V and 8 bases from J, the gap between germline ends came to 13 bases. The germline V gene has CDR1 SGHRS and CDR2 YFSETQ. The CDR3 is CASSLGPGNGYTF. The CDR3 DNA reads TGCGCCAGCAGCTTAGGGCCAGGCAACGGCTACACCTTC.

The table lists this clonotype with a few counts. The V call is TRBV10-3, the J call TRBJ1-1; TRBD1 agrees at 9 bases. CDR1 ENHRY and CDR2 SYGVKD come from the germline V gene. The V gene end was trimmed by 4 bases and the J gene end by 3 bases; junction bases not matched to a gene: 6. The CDR3 runs to 15 residues. CDR3 sequence: CAISARTGVDTEAFF. In DNA, the CDR3 is TGTGCCATCAGTGCAAGGACAGGGGTAGACACTGAAGCTTTCTTT.

The chain has TRBV5-1 and TRBJ1-2, with a tentative D call TRBD1 (5 bases). V lost 3 bases, J lost 4 bases, and 10 bases lay in between. Germline lookup yields CDR1 SGHRS and CDR2 YFSETQ. The CDR3 has 13 residues. The CDR3 is CASSSSGGYGYTF. The CDR3 DNA reads as TGCGCCAGCAGCTCCAGCGGGGGCTATGGCTACACCTTC.